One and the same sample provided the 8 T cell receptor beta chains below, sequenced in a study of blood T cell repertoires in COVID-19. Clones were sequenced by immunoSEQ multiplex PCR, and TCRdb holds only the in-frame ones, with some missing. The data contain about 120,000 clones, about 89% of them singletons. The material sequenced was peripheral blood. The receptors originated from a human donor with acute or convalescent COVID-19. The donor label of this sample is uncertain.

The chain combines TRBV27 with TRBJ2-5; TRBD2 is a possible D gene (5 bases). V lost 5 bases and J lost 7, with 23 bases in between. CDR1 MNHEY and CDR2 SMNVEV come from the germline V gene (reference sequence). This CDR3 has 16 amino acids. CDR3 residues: CASSPLATEHEGTQYF. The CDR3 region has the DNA TGTGCCAGCAGTCCATTAGCGACGGAACACGAGGGGACCCAGTACTTC.

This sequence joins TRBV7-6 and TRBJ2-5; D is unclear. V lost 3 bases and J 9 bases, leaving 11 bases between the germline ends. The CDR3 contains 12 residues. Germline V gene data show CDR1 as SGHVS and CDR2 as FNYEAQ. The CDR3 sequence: CASSFDRVPQYF. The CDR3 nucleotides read TGTGCCAGCAGCTTCGATCGCGTACCCCAGTACTTC.

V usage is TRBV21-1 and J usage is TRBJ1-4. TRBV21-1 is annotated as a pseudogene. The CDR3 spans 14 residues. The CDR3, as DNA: TGTGCCAGCAGCTTCCGGGGATCGGATGAAAAACTGTTTTTT. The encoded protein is CASSFRGSDEKLFF.

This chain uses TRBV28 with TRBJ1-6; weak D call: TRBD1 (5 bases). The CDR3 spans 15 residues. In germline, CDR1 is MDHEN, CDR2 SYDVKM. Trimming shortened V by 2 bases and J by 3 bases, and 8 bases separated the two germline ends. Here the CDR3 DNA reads TGTGCCAGCAGTTTAGATCAGGGCTATAATTCACCCCTCCACTTT. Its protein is CASSLDQGYNSPLHF.

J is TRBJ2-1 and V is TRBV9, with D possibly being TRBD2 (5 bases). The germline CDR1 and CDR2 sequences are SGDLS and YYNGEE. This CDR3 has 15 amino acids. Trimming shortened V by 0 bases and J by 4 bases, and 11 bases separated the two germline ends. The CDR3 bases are TGTGCCAGCAGCGTAGTTTCCACTAGTTACAATGAGCAGTTCTTC. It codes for CASSVVSTSYNEQFF.

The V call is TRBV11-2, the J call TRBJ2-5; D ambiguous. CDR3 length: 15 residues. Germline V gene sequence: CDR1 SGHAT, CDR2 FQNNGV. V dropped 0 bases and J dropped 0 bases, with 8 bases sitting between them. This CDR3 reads CASSLEAEHQETQYF. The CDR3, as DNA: TGTGCCAGCAGCTTAGAGGCAGAACACCAAGAGACCCAGTACTTC.

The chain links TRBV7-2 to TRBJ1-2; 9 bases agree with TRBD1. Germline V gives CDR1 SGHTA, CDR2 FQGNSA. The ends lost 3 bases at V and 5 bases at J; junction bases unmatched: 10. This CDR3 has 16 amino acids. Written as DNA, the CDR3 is TGTGCCAGCAGCTTGGAAGGCTCCGGGACAGGGTATGGCTACACCTTC. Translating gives CASSLEGSGTGYGYTF.

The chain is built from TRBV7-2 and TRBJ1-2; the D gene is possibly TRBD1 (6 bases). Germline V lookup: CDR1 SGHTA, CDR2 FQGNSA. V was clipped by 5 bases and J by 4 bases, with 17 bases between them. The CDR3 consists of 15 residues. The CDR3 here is CASSPWAGEGYGYTF. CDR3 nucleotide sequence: TGTGCCAGCAGCCCTTGGGCAGGGGAGGGCTATGGCTACACCTTC.